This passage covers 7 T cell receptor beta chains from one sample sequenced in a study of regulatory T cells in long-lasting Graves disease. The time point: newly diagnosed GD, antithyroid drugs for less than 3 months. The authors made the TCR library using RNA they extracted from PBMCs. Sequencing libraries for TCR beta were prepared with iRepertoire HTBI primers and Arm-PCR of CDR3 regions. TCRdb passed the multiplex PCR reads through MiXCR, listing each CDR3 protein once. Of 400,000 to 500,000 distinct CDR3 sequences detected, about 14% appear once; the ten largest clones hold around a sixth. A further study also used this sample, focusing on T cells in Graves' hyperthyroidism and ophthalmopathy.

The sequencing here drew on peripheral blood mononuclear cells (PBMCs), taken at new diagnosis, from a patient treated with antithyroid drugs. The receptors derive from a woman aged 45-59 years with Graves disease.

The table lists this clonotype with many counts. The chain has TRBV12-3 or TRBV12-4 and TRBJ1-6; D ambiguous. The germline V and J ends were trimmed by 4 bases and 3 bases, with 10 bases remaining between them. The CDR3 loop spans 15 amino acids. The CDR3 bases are TGTGCCAGCAGTTCGCAGACATACTATAATTCACCCCTCCACTTT. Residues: CASSSQTYYNSPLHF.

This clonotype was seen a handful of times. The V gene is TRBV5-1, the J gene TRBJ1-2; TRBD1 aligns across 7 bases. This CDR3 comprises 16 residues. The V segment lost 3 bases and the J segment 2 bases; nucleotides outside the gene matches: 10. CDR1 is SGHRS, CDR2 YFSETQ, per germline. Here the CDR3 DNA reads TGCGCCAGCAGCTCGTCGGTGGGACAGAGAAACTATGGCTACACCTTC. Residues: CASSSSVGQRNYGYTF.

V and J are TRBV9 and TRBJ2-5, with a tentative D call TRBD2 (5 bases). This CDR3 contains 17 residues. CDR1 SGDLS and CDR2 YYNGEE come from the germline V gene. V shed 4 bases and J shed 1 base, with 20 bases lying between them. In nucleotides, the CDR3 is TGTGCCAGCAGCCCTCGTGAGGGATCCAACCTCCAAGAGACCCAGTACTTC. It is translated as CASSPREGSNLQETQYF.

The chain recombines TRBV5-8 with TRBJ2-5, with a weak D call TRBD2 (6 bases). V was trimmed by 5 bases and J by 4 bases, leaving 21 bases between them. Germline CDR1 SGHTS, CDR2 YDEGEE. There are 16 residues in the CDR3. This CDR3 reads CASSGLPPGPAETQYF. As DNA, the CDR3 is TGTGCCAGCAGTGGACTACCACCGGGCCCGGCAGAGACCCAGTACTTC.

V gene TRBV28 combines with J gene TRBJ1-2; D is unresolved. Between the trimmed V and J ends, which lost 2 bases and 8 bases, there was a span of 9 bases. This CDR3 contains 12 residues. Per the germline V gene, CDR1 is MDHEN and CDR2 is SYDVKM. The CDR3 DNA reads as TGTGCCAGCAGTTTAACTTTGGGAGGCTACACCTTC. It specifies CASSLTLGGYTF.

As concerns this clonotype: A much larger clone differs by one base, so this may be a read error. The CDR3: CACSTWTLDRAKNTIYF. The CDR3 coding sequence is TGTGCCTGCAGTACTTGGACCTTGGACAGGGCAAAAAACACCATATATTTT. The V and J genes are TRBV6-1 and TRBJ1-3; 8 nucleotides agree with TRBD1. This CDR3 contains 17 residues. The germline CDR1 and CDR2 sequences are MNHNS and SASEGT.

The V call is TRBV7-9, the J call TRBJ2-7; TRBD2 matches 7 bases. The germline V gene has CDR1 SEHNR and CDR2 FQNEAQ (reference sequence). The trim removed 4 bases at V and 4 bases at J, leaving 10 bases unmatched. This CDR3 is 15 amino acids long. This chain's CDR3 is CASSSTGGGGYEQYF. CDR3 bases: TGTGCCAGCAGCTCTACAGGCGGGGGTGGTTACGAGCAGTACTTC.